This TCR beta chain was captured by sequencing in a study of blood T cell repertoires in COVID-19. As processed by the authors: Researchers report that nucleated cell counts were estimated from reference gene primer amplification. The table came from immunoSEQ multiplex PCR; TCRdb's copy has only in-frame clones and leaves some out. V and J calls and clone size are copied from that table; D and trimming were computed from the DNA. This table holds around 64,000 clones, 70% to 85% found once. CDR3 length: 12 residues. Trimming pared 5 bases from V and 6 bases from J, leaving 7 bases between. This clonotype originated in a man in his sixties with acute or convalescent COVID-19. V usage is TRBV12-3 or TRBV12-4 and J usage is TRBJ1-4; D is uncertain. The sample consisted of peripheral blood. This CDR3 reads CASSLVYEKLFF. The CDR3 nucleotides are TGTGCCAGCAGTCTCGTCTATGAAAAACTGTTTTTT.